This entry lists 10 T cell receptor beta chains sequenced from one sample in a study of T cell responses to AZD1222 COVID-19 vaccine. This table comes from immunoSEQ multiplex PCR, and its TCRdb copy is limited to in-frame clones, with some not included. The sample lists around 110,000 clones, 92% seen once, with 1.5% to 2% in the top ten. Sequencing was performed on peripheral blood, taken on day 0 of AZD1222 vaccination. All receptors derive from an adult in good health.

This sequence joins TRBV7-2 and TRBJ2-6, with 9 bases aligning to TRBD2. The CDR3 spans 18 residues. The germline V gene has CDR1 SGHTA and CDR2 FQGNSA. Trimming cost V 1 base and J 4 bases; bases outside gene matches: 8. The CDR3 DNA sequence: TGTGCCAGCAGCTTAGTAACCCAACTAGCGGGCGGGGCCAACGTCCTGACTTTC. Amino acid sequence: CASSLVTQLAGGANVLTF.

The chain recombines TRBV3-1 (or the pseudogene TRBV3-2) with TRBJ2-1; 11 bases agree with TRBD2. The V segment lost 7 bases and the J segment 7 bases; nucleotides outside the gene matches: 6. The V gene's germline CDR1 is LGHDT and CDR2 YNNKEL (reference sequence). This CDR3 comprises 14 residues. The CDR3 is CASTLAGGRNEQFF. CDR3 bases: TGTGCCAGCACCTTAGCGGGGGGGCGGAATGAGCAGTTCTTC.

This chain connects TRBV7-9 to TRBJ1-4; the D is unclear. The CDR3 has 16 residues. V dropped 5 bases and J dropped 3 bases, with 16 bases sitting between them. CDR1 is SEHNR, CDR2 FQNEAQ, per germline (reference sequence). The CDR3 DNA reads TGTGCCAGCAGCCCCGGCCCCGGGAAGGCTAATGAAAAACTGTTTTTT. Translating it yields CASSPGPGKANEKLFF.

V and J are TRBV5-5 and TRBJ1-2; D gene ambiguous. The CDR3 has 13 residues. V lost 0 bases, J lost 4 bases, and 7 bases lay in between. In germline, CDR1 is SGHKS, CDR2 YYEKEE (reference sequence). CDR3 residues: CASSLDTGYGYTF. For the CDR3, the DNA is TGTGCCAGCAGCTTGGATACGGGCTATGGCTACACCTTC.

The chain employs TRBV5-1 and TRBJ2-5; D might be TRBD1 (6 bases). CDR3 length: 14 amino acids. In germline, CDR1 is SGHRS, CDR2 YFSETQ. V was pared by 2 bases and J by 5 bases, with 13 bases between. The CDR3 here is CASSFQERGETQYF. CDR3 DNA sequence: TGCGCCAGCAGCTTCCAGGAGAGGGGGGAGACCCAGTACTTC.

The rearrangement links TRBV5-8 to TRBJ1-6; D possibly corresponds to TRBD1 (5 bases). CDR1 is SGHTS and CDR2 is YDEGEE in the germline V gene. CDR3 length: 15 amino acids. Trimming cost V 4 bases and J 6 bases, with 14 bases left between them. DNA of the CDR3: TGTGCCAGCAGCGTGGAGGGACGGCTTAATTCACCCCTCCACTTT. It translates to CASSVEGRLNSPLHF. Full variable domain (remainder filled in from reference TRBV5-8 and TRBJ1-6): EAGVTQSPTHLIKTRGQQATLRCSPISGHTSVYWYQQALGLGLQFLLWYDEGEERNRGNFPPRFSGRQFPNYSSELNVNALELEDSALYLCASSVEGRLNSPLHFGNGTRLTVT.

The V and J genes are TRBV7-3 and TRBJ2-3; D gene uncertain. Per the germline V gene, CDR1 is SGHTA and CDR2 is FQGTGA. CDR3 length equals 13 residues. The ends were cut back, 1 base at V and 5 bases at J, with 7 bases in the middle. The CDR3 region has the DNA TGTGCCAGCAGCTTAATTCGCGAAGATACGCAGTATTTT. This gives the protein CASSLIREDTQYF. Using reference TRBV7-3 and TRBJ2-3 for the parts outside the CDR3, the full variable domain is GAGVSQTPSNKVTEKGKYVELRCDPISGHTALYWYRQSLGQGPEFLIYFQGTGAADDSGLPNDRFFAVRPEGSVSTLKIQRTERGDSAVYLCASSLIREDTQYFGPGTRLTVL.

A few counts support this clone. The J gene is TRBJ1-2, the V gene TRBV5-5, with 8 bases fitting TRBD1. This CDR3 has 16 residues. Germline values: CDR1 SGHKS, CDR2 YYEKEE (reference sequence). V gave up 4 bases and J gave up 5 bases; unmatched junction bases: 13. CDR3 loop: CASSPQTRTGQYGYTF. The DNA for the CDR3 is TGTGCCAGCAGCCCGCAGACTCGGACAGGGCAGTATGGCTACACCTTC.

The chain employs TRBV12-3 or TRBV12-4 and TRBJ2-1; 7 nucleotides match TRBD2. V gave up 7 bases and J gave up 8 bases; unmatched junction bases: 5. This CDR3 is built from 12 residues. CDR3 coding DNA: TGTGCCAGCACCCTGGGGGGGGATGAGCAGTTCTTC. It specifies CASTLGGDEQFF.

The rearrangement uses TRBV4-1 and TRBJ1-3; 9 positions match TRBD1. Looked up from germline, CDR1 is MGHRA and CDR2 is YSYEKL. The CDR3 runs 19 residues. V was pared by 0 bases and J by 0 bases, with 9 bases of the junction left unmatched. CDR3 DNA: TGCGCCAGCAGCCAAGAGCCAACCACAGGGGGCTTCTCTGGAAACACCATATATTTT. Translated: CASSQEPTTGGFSGNTIYF.